The 5 T cell receptor beta chains listed next were all sequenced from one sample in a study of blood T cell repertoires in COVID-19. The table came from immunoSEQ multiplex PCR; TCRdb's copy has only in-frame clones and leaves some out. The repertoire holds 150,000 or so clones, with roughly 83% as singletons. The sequencing sample was made of peripheral blood. These TCRs come from a woman in her fifties or sixties with COVID-19, enrolled during active disease.

The V call is TRBV19, the J call TRBJ2-1; 11 bases are shared with TRBD1. The CDR3 is 17 amino acids. Germline assignment: CDR1 LNHDA and CDR2 SQIVND (reference sequence). The V segment lost 5 bases and the J segment 6 bases; nucleotides outside the gene matches: 12. Here the CDR3 DNA reads TGTGCCAGTAGTCCACGGGGCGGGACAGGGGGGTTCAATGAGCAGTTCTTC. Its translation: CASSPRGGTGGFNEQFF.

CDR3 region: CASSPRGRGGEQYF. For the CDR3, the DNA is TGTGCCAGTAGTCCCCGAGGCAGGGGCGGCGAGCAGTACTTC. The chain employs TRBV19 and TRBJ2-7; perhaps TRBD1 as D (6 bases). The germline V and J ends were trimmed by 5 bases and 6 bases, with 17 bases remaining between them. The CDR3 covers 14 residues. Germline V gene sequence: CDR1 LNHDA, CDR2 SQIVND (reference sequence).

This clone was recorded once. For the CDR3, the DNA is TGTGCCAGCAGTGAGGGACAGGGGAATGAAAAACTGTTTTTT. Protein sequence: CASSEGQGNEKLFF. The chain employs TRBV6-1 and TRBJ1-4; 10 bases agree with TRBD1. Germline values: CDR1 MNHNS, CDR2 SASEGT. J gave up 5 bases and V 3 bases, and 0 bases lay outside the gene matches. There are 14 residues in the CDR3.

The CDR3 region is CASSSHRANSGNTIYF. Here the CDR3 DNA reads TGTGCCAGCAGCTCACACAGGGCGAACTCTGGAAACACCATATATTTT. The J gene is TRBJ1-3, the V gene TRBV7-2, with D perhaps matching TRBD1 (6 bases). CDR1 and CDR2 (germline): SGHTA, FQGNSA. The CDR3 consists of 16 residues. V dropped 4 bases and J dropped 0 bases, with 13 bases sitting between them.

This rearrangement joins TRBV3-1 (or the pseudogene TRBV3-2) to TRBJ1-1; 10 bases match TRBD1. Germline CDR1 is LGHDT and CDR2 is YNNKEL (reference sequence). CDR3 size: 12 residues. V lost 3 bases, J lost 10 bases, and 2 bases stayed unmatched. The CDR3, as DNA: TGTGCCAGCAGCCACCGGACAGGGGGAGCTTTCTTT. Protein sequence: CASSHRTGGAFF.